The rows below give T cell receptor beta chains drawn from one sample of a study of response to subunit inactivated influenza vaccine. TCRdb re-called the RT-PCR reads through MiXCR, storing one row per CDR3 protein. The sample shows around 570,000 distinct CDR3 sequences, 10% to 12% of them seen only once. These same records also appear under a second study, on T cells expressing NK-cell markers.

The specimen comprised PBMCs from blood, sampled on the day of vaccination. These receptors were taken from a man aged 45-60 years who received an inactivated influenza vaccine. The CDR3 runs from the conserved cysteine through the conserved F or W. D genes are given only for firm matches. Size tells how often a clone was seen (once, few, many) or the class of an expanded clone, and some rows leave it out.

D gene	V gene	J gene	clone size	CDR3 DNA	CDR3 protein
TRBD1	TRBV10-3	TRBJ2-2	few	TGTGCCATCAGTGAAGGGGGCAGCGGGGAGCTGTTTTTT	CAISEGGSGELFF
.	TRBV4-2	TRBJ2-6	many	TGTGCCAGCAGCCTCCGGGGTGGGACATCGGGGGCCAACGTCCTGACTTTC	CASSLRGGTSGANVLTF
.	TRBV5-1	TRBJ2-7	few	TGCGCCAGCAGCTCGAGAGAAAACGAGCAGTACTTC	CASSSRENEQYF
TRBD2	TRBV6-5	TRBJ2-2	.	TGTGCCAGCAGTTACCGGGCGGGGGTGAACACCGGGGAGCTGTTTTTT	CASSYRAGVNTGELFF
TRBD2	TRBV11-2	TRBJ2-7	few	TGTGCCAGCAGCGTGTCCGGGCTAGCGGGAGGAGGTTTCTACGAGCAGTACTTC	CASSVSGLAGGGFYEQYF
.	TRBV30	TRBJ2-2	.	TGTGCCTGGAGTGTACTTGCGCCCGGGGAGCTGTTTTTT	CAWSVLAPGELFF
.	TRBV28	TRBJ2-7	few	TGTGCCAGCAGCCTTCCGGACAGTCTCTCCTACGAGCAGTACTTC	CASSLPDSLSYEQYF
.	TRBV14	TRBJ2-1	few	TGTGCCAGCAGTCCCGGGGGGCGAGAATACGTGTACAATGAGCAGTTCTTC	CASSPGGREYVYNEQFF
.	TRBV7-2	TRBJ2-1	few	TGTGCCAGCAGCCCCCTAGTTGCGCTAGTCCCCAATGAGCAGTTCTTC	CASSPLVALVPNEQFF
.	TRBV4-1	TRBJ1-4	.	TGCGCCAGCAGCCTACCGGGGGCGACTCCTGAAAAACTGTTTTTT	CASSLPGATPEKLFF
TRBD2	TRBV7-9	TRBJ2-1	few	TGTGCCAGCAGCCAAAGAGCGGGAGGGAATGAGCAGTTCTTC	CASSQRAGGNEQFF
.	TRBV4-2	TRBJ2-1	many	TGTGCCAGCAGCCAAGAGGTCCTGCAACCGAATGAGCAGTTCTTC	CASSQEVLQPNEQFF
.	TRBV5-6	TRBJ2-1	few	TGTGCCAGCAGCCCTATTGGAGATGAGCAGTTCTTC	CASSPIGDEQFF
TRBD2	TRBV12-3/TRBV12-4	TRBJ2-3	many	TGTGCCAGCAGTTTAATGTCGGGACTAGCGGCGGATACGCAGTATTTT	CASSLMSGLAADTQYF
TRBD2	TRBV7-2	TRBJ2-3	.	TGTGCCAGCAGCTTAGCGCACGGGAGGACCCTCACAGATACGCAGTATTTT	CASSLAHGRTLTDTQYF
.	TRBV12-3/TRBV12-4	TRBJ2-4	few	TGTGCCAGCACCTCTGGGAAGGCGATAGGCATTCAGTACTTC	CASTSGKAIGIQYF
.	TRBV12-3/TRBV12-4	TRBJ1-1	.	TGTGCCAGCAGCTCCGGGTCGTACACTGAAGCTTTCTTT	CASSSGSYTEAFF
.	TRBV10-3	TRBJ1-3	.	TGTGCCATCAGTGCGTACGGGGTCTCTGGAAACACCATATATTTT	CAISAYGVSGNTIYF
.	TRBV7-2	TRBJ2-1	few	TGTGCCAGCAGCTTATCAGGGTTAATCAATGAGCAGTTCTTC	CASSLSGLINEQFF
.	TRBV12-3/TRBV12-4	TRBJ1-2	few	TGTGCCAGCAGTTTTCAAGGGGGCTACACCTTC	CASSFQGGYTF
TRBD2	TRBV20-1	TRBJ2-7	.	TGCAGTGCTAGTTCTAGCGGGAGCCACGAGCAGTACTTC	CSASSSGSHEQYF
.	TRBV20-1	TRBJ2-2	few	TGCAGTGCTCTACAGGGTGCGGGCGGGGAGCTGTTTTTT	CSALQGAGGELFF
.	TRBV30	TRBJ2-7	.	TGTGCCTGGAGCAGTACAGGGGAGGGCGAGCAGTACTTC	CAWSSTGEGEQYF
.	TRBV7-6	TRBJ1-1	.	TGTGCCAGCAGCTCGGAGAGGGACTTTAGTCCTGAAGCTTTCTTT	CASSSERDFSPEAFF
TRBD2	TRBV9	TRBJ2-2	few	TGTGCCAGTGCTAAACTAGCGGGAGCGAACACCGGGGAGCTGTTTTTT	CASAKLAGANTGELFF
TRBD2	TRBV18	TRBJ2-1	.	TGTGCCAGCTCACCTCGGCGGGAGCTGCTCAATGAGCAGTTCTTC	CASSPRRELLNEQFF
.	TRBV4-3	TRBJ1-5	.	TGCGCCAGCAGCCAAGACAGGTATGGGAATCAGCCCCAGCATTTT	CASSQDRYGNQPQHF
.	TRBV29-1	TRBJ2-1	few	TGCAGCGGACGAACAGGGCTCATGTCGAGAGGGGATGAGCAGTTCTTC	CSGRTGLMSRGDEQFF
TRBD2	TRBV29-1	TRBJ2-7	many	TGCAGCGTTGAGACGGGACTAGCCTACGAGCAGTACTTC	CSVETGLAYEQYF
TRBD2	TRBV9	TRBJ2-1	few	TGTGCCAGCAGCGCCAGCGGGAACTCCTACAATGAGCAGTTCTTC	CASSASGNSYNEQFF
.	TRBV7-2	TRBJ2-7	.	TGTGCCAGCAGCTTAACAGGGACGCCGGGACTTACCTACGAGCAGTACTTC	CASSLTGTPGLTYEQYF
TRBD1	TRBV7-2	TRBJ2-5	.	TGTGCCAGCACCATACTACTCGGGACAGACCAAGAGACCCAGTACTTC	CASTILLGTDQETQYF
TRBD2	TRBV6-1	TRBJ2-1	.	TGTGCCAGCAGCGGACTAGCGGGGGGGGGATGGCTTGAGCAGTTCTTC	CASSGLAGGGWLEQFF
TRBD1	TRBV5-1	TRBJ1-1	many	TGCGCCAGCAGCGCGGCAGGGGGGACTGAAGCTTTCTTT	CASSAAGGTEAFF
TRBD1	TRBV27	TRBJ2-7	many	TGTGCCAGCAGTCACGGACAGGGCGCACCTCAGTACTTC	CASSHGQGAPQYF
TRBD2	TRBV5-1	TRBJ2-1	once	TGCGCCAGCAGCCCGCCCCTAGCGGGGGGCTACAATGAGCAGTTCTTC	CASSPPLAGGYNEQFF
.	TRBV29-1	TRBJ1-2	few	TGCAGCGTGGGGGGACCAAAGTGGGACTATGGCTACACCTTC	CSVGGPKWDYGYTF
.	TRBV5-1	TRBJ2-1	few	TGCGCCAGCAGCGCCTTAACAGGGTCGGCCTACAATGAGCAGTTCTTC	CASSALTGSAYNEQFF
.	TRBV4-1	TRBJ1-1	few	TGCGCCAGCAGCCAAGAGCGGGACACTGAAGCTTTCTTT	CASSQERDTEAFF
TRBD2	TRBV5-1	TRBJ2-3	.	TGCGCCAGCAGCTCCCGAGTAGCGGGGGGAGATACGCAGTATTTT	CASSSRVAGGDTQYF
.	TRBV4-3	TRBJ1-4	.	TGCGCCAGCAGCCGAGCGAGCCAGGGTAGGAGAGGTGAAAAACTGTTTTTT	CASSRASQGRRGEKLFF
.	TRBV5-5	TRBJ2-7	few	TGTGCCAGCAGCCTCCAACCGACCGTCCCCTACGAGCAGTACTTC	CASSLQPTVPYEQYF
.	TRBV7-6	TRBJ2-1	few	TGTGCCAGCAGCCCCGTTTTCAAAGGGGGGAGCTCCTACAATGAGCAGTTCTTC	CASSPVFKGGSSYNEQFF
.	TRBV12-3/TRBV12-4	TRBJ1-3	many	TGTGCCAGCAGCGAACGGAGGAACACCATATATTTT	CASSERRNTIYF
TRBD1	TRBV9	TRBJ2-6	few	TGTGCCAGCAGCCCCTGGACAGGGGTCTCTGGGGCCAACGTCCTGACTTTC	CASSPWTGVSGANVLTF
.	TRBV27	TRBJ1-4	.	TGTGCCAGCAGTTTATCGCCGTGGTCGGCCGGCGAAAAACTGTTTTTT	CASSLSPWSAGEKLFF
TRBD1	TRBV7-2	TRBJ1-2	many	TGTGCCAGCAGCTTAGGGGGACAGGGGAGTTCCTATGGCTACACCTTC	CASSLGGQGSSYGYTF
TRBD1	TRBV28	TRBJ1-2	.	TGTGCCAGCAGTCCGGGACAGGTAGTGGGCTATGGCTACACCTTC	CASSPGQVVGYGYTF
.	TRBV12-3/TRBV12-4	TRBJ2-1	few	TGTGCCAGCAGTCCCCAGCGGAGCGGGAATGAGCAGTTCTTC	CASSPQRSGNEQFF
TRBD2	TRBV14	TRBJ2-1	many	TGTGCCAGCAGCCGACCGGGACTAGCGGGAGTCGGTGAGCAGTTCTTC	CASSRPGLAGVGEQFF
.	TRBV5-6	TRBJ1-2	.	TGTGCCAGCAGCTCGGGACCGACGAATCTCTATGGCTACACCTTC	CASSSGPTNLYGYTF
.	TRBV7-9	TRBJ2-7	many	TGTGCCAGCAGCTGGTTTGGGACTGGAAGCTCCTACGAGCAGTACTTC	CASSWFGTGSSYEQYF
.	TRBV28	TRBJ2-7	.	TGTGCCAGCAGGGGACTGCTGTCCTACGAGCAGTACTTC	CASRGLLSYEQYF
.	TRBV5-1	TRBJ2-2	.	TGCGCCAGCAGCTTGCAGAATCCTGGGCGGGTACCCGGGGAGCTGTTTTTT	CASSLQNPGRVPGELFF
TRBD2	TRBV7-6	TRBJ2-3	.	TGTGCCAGCAGCTTATGGCTAGCGGGAGGATCTAGCACAGATACGCAGTATTTT	CASSLWLAGGSSTDTQYF
TRBD2	TRBV6-2/TRBV6-3	TRBJ2-1	.	TGTGCCAGCAGCCATACCCAGGGACTAGCGGGACACAATGAGCAGTTCTTC	CASSHTQGLAGHNEQFF
.	TRBV20-1	TRBJ1-2	.	TGCAGTGCTGACAAGGGGGACGGGGTTGATGGCTACACCTTC	CSADKGDGVDGYTF
.	TRBV27	TRBJ1-2	.	TGTGCCAGCAGTCCCCGCCGACAAGGGGGCTACACCTTC	CASSPRRQGGYTF
TRBD2	TRBV20-1	TRBJ2-5	.	TGCAGTGCTAGGAGGAGCGGGGGGATTGGGGAGACCCAGTACTTC	CSARRSGGIGETQYF
.	TRBV25-1	TRBJ2-3	once	TGTGCCAGCAGTGAATTGGCCACAGATACGCAGTATTTT	CASSELATDTQYF